Reported below is one T cell receptor beta chain. The CDR3 is 15 residues long. CDR1 is MNHEY, CDR2 SMNVEV, per germline (reference sequence). Trimming cost V 7 bases and J 5 bases, with 20 bases left between them. Primed by a sample-barcoded 5' primer and a J-beta primer mix, a second PCR proceeded for 7 to 11 cycles. From the 5' RACE reads, TCRdb called clonotypes with MiXCR, one entry per CDR3 protein. This table holds about 1,500,000 distinct CDR3 sequences, about 43% found once. Donors gave roughly 9.1 milliliters of peripheral blood apiece. The data stem from a study of blood T cells in healthy people across ages.

The sample was blood. The V and J genes are TRBV27 and TRBJ1-1; TRBD1 is a possible D gene (6 bases). The receptor was derived from a woman under 30 in good health. The CDR3 is CASKSDRGGGTEAFF. CDR3 DNA: TGTGCCAGCAAATCTGACAGAGGGGGAGGGACTGAAGCTTTCTTT.